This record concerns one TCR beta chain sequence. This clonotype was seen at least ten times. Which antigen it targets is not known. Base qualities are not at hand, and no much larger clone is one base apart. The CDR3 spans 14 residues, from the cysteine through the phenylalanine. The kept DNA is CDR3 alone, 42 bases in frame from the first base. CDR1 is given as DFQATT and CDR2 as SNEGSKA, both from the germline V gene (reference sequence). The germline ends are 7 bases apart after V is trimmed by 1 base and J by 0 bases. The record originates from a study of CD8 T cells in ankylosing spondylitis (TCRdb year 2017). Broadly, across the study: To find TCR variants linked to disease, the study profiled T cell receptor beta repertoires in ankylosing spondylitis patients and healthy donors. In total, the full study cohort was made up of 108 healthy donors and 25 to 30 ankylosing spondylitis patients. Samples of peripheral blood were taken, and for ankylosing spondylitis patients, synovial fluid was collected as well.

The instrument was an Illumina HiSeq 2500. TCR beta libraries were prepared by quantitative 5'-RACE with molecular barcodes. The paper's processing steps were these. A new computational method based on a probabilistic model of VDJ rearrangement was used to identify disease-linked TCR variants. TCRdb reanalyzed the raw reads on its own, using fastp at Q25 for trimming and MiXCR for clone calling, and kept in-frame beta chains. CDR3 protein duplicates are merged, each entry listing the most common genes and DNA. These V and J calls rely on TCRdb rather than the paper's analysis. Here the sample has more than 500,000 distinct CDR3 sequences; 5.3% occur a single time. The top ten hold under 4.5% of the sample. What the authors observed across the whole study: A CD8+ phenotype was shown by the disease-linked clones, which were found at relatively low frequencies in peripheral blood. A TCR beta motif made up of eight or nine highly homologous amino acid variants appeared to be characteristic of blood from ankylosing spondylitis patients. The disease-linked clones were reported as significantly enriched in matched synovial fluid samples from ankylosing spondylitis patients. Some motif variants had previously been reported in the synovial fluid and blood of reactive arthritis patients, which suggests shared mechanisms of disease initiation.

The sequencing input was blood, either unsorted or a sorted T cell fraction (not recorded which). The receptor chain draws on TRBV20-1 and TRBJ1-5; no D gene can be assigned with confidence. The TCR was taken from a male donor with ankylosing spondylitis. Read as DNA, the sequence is TGCAGTGCTAGAGGAGATCTTAGCAATCAGCCCCAGCATTTT. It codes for CSARGDLSNQPQHF.